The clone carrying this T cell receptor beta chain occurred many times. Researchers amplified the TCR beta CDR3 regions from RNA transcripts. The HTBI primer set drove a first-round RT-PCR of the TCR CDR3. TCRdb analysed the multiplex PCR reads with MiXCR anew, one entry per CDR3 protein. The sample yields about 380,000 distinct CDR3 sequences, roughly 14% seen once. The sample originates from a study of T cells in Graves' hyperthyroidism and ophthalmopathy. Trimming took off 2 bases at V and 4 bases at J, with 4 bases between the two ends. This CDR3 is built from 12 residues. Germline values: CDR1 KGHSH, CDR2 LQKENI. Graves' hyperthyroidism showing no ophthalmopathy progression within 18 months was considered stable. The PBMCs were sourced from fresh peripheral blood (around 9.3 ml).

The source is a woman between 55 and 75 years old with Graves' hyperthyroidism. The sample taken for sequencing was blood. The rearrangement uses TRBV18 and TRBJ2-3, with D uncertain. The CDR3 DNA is TGTGCCAGCTCACCATTCTCAGATACGCAGTATTTT. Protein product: CASSPFSDTQYF.